What follows are 9 T cell receptor beta chains derived from one specimen sequenced in a study of Ad26.COV2.S vaccination and SARS-CoV-2 variants. The data were produced by immunoSEQ multiplex PCR, yet TCRdb's version contains in-frame clones alone and is incomplete. The sample has 300,000 to 350,000 clones; roughly 89% are singletons. Documented treatment: 15 to 20 received Ad26.COV2.S at low or high dose, single or two shots; about 5 received placebo; per-sample allocation not given. At day 63 after the first vaccine or placebo injection, samples were drawn. Sample: peripheral blood, taken in a trial of Ad26.COV2.S vaccine versus placebo. Receptors were obtained from a person aged 18-65 years who received the Ad26.COV2.S COVID-19 vaccine or a placebo.

This chain uses TRBV5-4 with TRBJ1-1, with TRBD1 matching 9 bases. The CDR3 loop spans 13 amino acids. Per the germline V gene, CDR1 is SGHNT and CDR2 is YYREEE (reference sequence). The ends lost 3 bases at V and 9 bases at J; junction bases unmatched: 6. The CDR3 bases are TGTGCCAGCAGCTGGACAGGGGAAGGGAAAGCTTTCTTT. It yields the protein CASSWTGEGKAFF.

The gene calls are TRBV28 and TRBJ1-2; D call uncertain. This CDR3 region has 14 residues. From germline, CDR1 is MDHEN and CDR2 SYDVKM. The ends were cut back, 4 bases at V and 3 bases at J, with 12 bases in the middle. The CDR3 spells CASSYSGTYYGYTF. The CDR3 DNA sequence: TGTGCCAGCAGTTATAGTGGCACGTACTATGGCTACACCTTC.

This chain uses TRBV13 with TRBJ2-7, with 11 bases matching TRBD2. J was trimmed by 6 bases and V by 7 bases; bases with no gene match: 5. The CDR3 length is 13 residues. Germline V gives CDR1 PRHDT, CDR2 FYEKMQ (reference sequence). CDR3: CASNSGRAPEQYF. CDR3 in DNA: TGTGCCAGCAATAGCGGGAGGGCCCCCGAGCAGTACTTC.

This clone was seen only once. V is TRBV6-5 and J is TRBJ2-2; D remains unclear. The germline CDR1 and CDR2 sequences are MNHEY and SVGAGI. Trimming cost V 6 bases and J 5 bases, with 10 bases left between them. CDR3 length equals 13 residues. CDR3 sequence (DNA): TGTGCCAGCAGAGGACCGGGTACCGGGGAGCTGTTTTTT. Translation: CASRGPGTGELFF.

The gene calls are TRBV14 and TRBJ2-1; D is unresolved. With 4 bases removed from V and 1 base from J, the gap between germline ends came to 8 bases. Germline V gives CDR1 SGHDN, CDR2 FVKESK. The CDR3 runs to 14 residues. CDR3 in amino acids: CASSLQSSYNEQFF. The DNA of the CDR3 is TGTGCCAGCAGCCTTCAGTCGTCCTACAATGAGCAGTTCTTC.

A single count supports this clone. CDR3 sequence reads: CASSYSERELSEQFF. CDR3 bases: TGTGCCAGCAGTTACTCAGAGCGGGAGTTGTCGGAGCAGTTCTTC. The chain recombines TRBV6-5 with TRBJ2-1; 8 bases are shared with TRBD2. The CDR3 spans 15 residues. The junction had 8 bases not matched to a gene; V was cut back by 0 bases and J by 10 bases. CDR1 MNHEY and CDR2 SVGAGI come from the germline V gene.

This clone was picked up one time. The gene calls are TRBV10-3 and TRBJ2-1; TRBD2 aligns across 7 bases. With V trimmed by 3 bases and J by 0 bases, 2 bases remained unmatched. This CDR3 is built from 15 residues. Germline-derived CDR1 and CDR2 are ENHRY and SYGVKD. CDR3 nucleotide sequence: TGTGCCATCAGTGAAAGGACTAGCTCCTACAATGAGCAGTTCTTC. As protein: CAISERTSSYNEQFF.

This clone has only one observation. The V call is TRBV7-2, the J call TRBJ2-1, with D unclear. CDR1 SGHTA and CDR2 FQGNSA come from the germline V gene. Trimming removed 0 bases at V and 5 bases at J, with 5 bases between. This CDR3 has 13 residues. CDR3 coding DNA: TGTGCCAGCAGCTTAGCACACGACAATGAGCAGTTCTTC. It is translated as CASSLAHDNEQFF.

The chain couples TRBV18 to TRBJ2-1, with D perhaps TRBD2 (5 bases). Germline CDR1 reads KGHSH; CDR2 reads LQKENI. The V end lost 1 base, the J end lost 9 bases, and 7 bases lay between the germline ends. This CDR3 spans 12 amino acids. The CDR3 DNA is TGTGCCAGCTCACCACTGAGCGGTGAGCAGTTCTTC. Its translation: CASSPLSGEQFF.